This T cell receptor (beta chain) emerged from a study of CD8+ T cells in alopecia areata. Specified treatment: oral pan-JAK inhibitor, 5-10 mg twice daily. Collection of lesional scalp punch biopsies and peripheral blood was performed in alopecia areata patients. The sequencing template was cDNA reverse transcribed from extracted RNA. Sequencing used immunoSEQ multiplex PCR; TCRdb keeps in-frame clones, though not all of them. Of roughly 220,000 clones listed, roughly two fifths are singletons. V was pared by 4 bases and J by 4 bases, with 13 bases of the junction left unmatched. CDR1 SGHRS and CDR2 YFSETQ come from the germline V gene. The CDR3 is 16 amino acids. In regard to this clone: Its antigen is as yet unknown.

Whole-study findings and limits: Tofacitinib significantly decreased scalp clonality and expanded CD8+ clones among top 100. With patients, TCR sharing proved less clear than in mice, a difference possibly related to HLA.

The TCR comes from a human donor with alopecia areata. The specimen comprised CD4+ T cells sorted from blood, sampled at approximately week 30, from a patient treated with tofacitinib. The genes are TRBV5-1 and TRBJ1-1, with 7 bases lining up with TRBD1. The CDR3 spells CASSRSQGGGGTEAFF. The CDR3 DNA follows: TGCGCCAGCAGCCGGTCCCAGGGGGGTGGCGGCACTGAAGCTTTCTTT.